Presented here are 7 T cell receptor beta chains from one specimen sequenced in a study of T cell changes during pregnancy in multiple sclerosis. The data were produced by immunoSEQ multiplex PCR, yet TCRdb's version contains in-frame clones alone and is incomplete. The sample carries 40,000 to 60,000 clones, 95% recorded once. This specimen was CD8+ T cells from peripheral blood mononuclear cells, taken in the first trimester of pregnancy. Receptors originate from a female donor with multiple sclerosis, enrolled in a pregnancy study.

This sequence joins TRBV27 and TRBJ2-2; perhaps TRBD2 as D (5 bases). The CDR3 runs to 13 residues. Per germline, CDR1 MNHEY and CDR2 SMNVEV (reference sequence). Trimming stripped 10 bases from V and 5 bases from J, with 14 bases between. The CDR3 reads CATRALATGELFF. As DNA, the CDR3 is TGTGCCACTAGAGCCCTAGCAACCGGGGAGCTGTTTTTT.

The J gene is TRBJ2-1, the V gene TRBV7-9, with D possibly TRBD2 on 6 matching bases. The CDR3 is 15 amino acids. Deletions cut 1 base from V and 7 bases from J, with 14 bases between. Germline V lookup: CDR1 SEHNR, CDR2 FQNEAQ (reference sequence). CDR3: CASSLEAGSENEQFF. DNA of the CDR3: TGTGCCAGCAGCTTAGAGGCGGGGAGCGAAAATGAGCAGTTCTTC.

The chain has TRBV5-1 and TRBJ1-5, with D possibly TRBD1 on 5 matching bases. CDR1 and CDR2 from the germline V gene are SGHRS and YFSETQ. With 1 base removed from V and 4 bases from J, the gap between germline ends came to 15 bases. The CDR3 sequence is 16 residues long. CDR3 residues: CASSLTGEPLNQPQHF. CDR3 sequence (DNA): TGCGCCAGCAGCTTGACGGGGGAACCCCTTAATCAGCCCCAGCATTTT.

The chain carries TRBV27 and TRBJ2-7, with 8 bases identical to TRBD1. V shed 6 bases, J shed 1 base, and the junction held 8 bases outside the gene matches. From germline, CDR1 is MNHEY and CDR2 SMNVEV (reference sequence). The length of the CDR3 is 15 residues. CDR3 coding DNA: TGTGCCAGCAGCACTCGACAGGGGCCTTCCTACGAGCAGTACTTC. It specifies CASSTRQGPSYEQYF.

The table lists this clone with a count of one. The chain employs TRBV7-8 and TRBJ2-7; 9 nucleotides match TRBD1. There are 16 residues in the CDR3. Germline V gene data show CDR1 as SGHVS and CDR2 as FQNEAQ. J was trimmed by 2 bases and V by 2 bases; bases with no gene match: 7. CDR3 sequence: CASSLMEGTGTYEQYF. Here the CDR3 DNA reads TGTGCCAGCAGCTTAATGGAAGGGACAGGGACCTACGAGCAGTACTTC.

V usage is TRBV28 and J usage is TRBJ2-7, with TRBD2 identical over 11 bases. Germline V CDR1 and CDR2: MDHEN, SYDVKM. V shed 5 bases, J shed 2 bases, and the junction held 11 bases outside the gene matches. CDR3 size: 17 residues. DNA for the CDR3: TGTGCCAGCAGTCCCTTACTAGCGGGAGCATCGGCCTACGAGCAGTACTTC. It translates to CASSPLLAGASAYEQYF.

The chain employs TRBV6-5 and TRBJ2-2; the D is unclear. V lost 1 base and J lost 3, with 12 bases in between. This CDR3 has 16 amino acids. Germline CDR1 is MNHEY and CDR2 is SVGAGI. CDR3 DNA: TGTGCCAGCAGTTACTGGTATAAACGGGACACCGGGGAGCTGTTTTTT. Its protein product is CASSYWYKRDTGELFF.